The entry that follows covers one T cell receptor beta chain sequence. Clones were read by immunoSEQ multiplex PCR, and TCRdb kept only the in-frame ones, dropping some. Of about 76,000 clones in the sample, about 82% were seen once. This sample stems from a study of blood T cell repertoires in COVID-19. V lost 4 bases, J lost 5 bases, and 7 bases stayed unmatched. Germline V gene lookup returns CDR1 ENHRY and CDR2 SYGVKD. The CDR3 length is 16 residues. The clonotype was recovered from a woman aged 55-69 years with acute or convalescent COVID-19. Sequencing was done on a sample of peripheral blood. The V and J genes are TRBV10-3 and TRBJ2-5, with 13 bases identical to TRBD2. The CDR3 DNA reads as TGTGCCATCAGTGTTACTAGCGGGGGGGCCCGGGAGACCCAGTACTTC. Translation gives CAISVTSGGARETQYF.